The present TCR beta chain was sequenced within a study of cytomegalovirus exposure and HLA in healthy donors. The V gene lost 5 bases and the J gene lost 5 bases, with 10 bases spanning the gap. CDR1 and CDR2 from the germline V gene are PRHDT and FYEKMQ (reference sequence). The CDR3 is made up of 12 amino acids. Study-level findings and limits: Per a later analysis, HLA-associated TCR beta chains showed more clonal expansion than other, equally common TCR beta chains. One variant, a missense change in DCLRE1C, was linked in a later analysis to TCR beta V- and J-gene trimming.

On this clone: Its cognate antigen is unknown.

The PCR employed 60 Vbeta primers together with 13 Jbeta primers. Sequencing was performed with immunoSEQ multiplex PCR; in TCRdb, only in-frame clones are kept and a portion is missing. The table shows tens of thousands of clones, with roughly 72% occurring only once. This chain uses TRBV13 with TRBJ2-7; D unclear. This sequence was found in a woman aged 45 to 65 in good health and CMV-seropositive. Specimen: PBMCs. DNA for the CDR3: TGTGCCAGCAGCCGGTCGTTTAACGAGCAGTACTTC. Protein: CASSRSFNEQYF. The full variable domain, its missing parts supplied by reference TRBV13 and TRBJ2-7, is AAGVIQSPRHLIKEKRETATLKCYPIPRHDTVYWYQQGPGQDPQFLISFYEKMQSDKGSIPDRFSAQQFSDYHSELNMSSLELGDSALYFCASSRSFNEQYFGPGTRLTVT.